What follows are 29 T cell receptor beta chains derived from one specimen sequenced in a study of blood T cell repertoires in COVID-19. Libraries were prepared by immunoSEQ multiplex PCR; TCRdb keeps only in-frame clonotypes and omits some of them. Of 200,000 or so clones in the sample, approximately 87% were seen once. Sequencing was done on a sample of peripheral blood. These receptors were collected from a woman aged 45 to 65 with acute or convalescent COVID-19.

The gene calls are TRBV27 and TRBJ2-3; D is possibly TRBD1 (6 bases). Trimming removed 5 bases at V and 6 bases at J, with 12 bases between. The CDR3 has 13 residues. Germline lookup yields CDR1 MNHEY and CDR2 SMNVEV (reference sequence). The CDR3 DNA reads as TGTGCCAGCAGTCTACAGGGCTTGGATACGCAGTATTTT. Its protein is CASSLQGLDTQYF.

For this clone: The germline gene is not matched at one end of the junction; a read error may be the cause. V gene TRBV30 combines with J gene TRBJ1-2; D call uncertain. Germline values: CDR1 GTSNPN, CDR2 SVGIG (reference sequence). CDR3 length: 10 amino acids. CDR3 coding DNA: TGTGCCTGGAGCGTTACAGTCCTCGACTTC. This encodes CAWSVTVLDF.

The CDR3 is CASSLSRQGDNEQFF. The CDR3 DNA is TGCGCCAGCAGCTTGTCGCGACAGGGGGACAATGAGCAGTTCTTC. The chain is built from TRBV5-1 and TRBJ2-1; 9 bases align to TRBD1. V was clipped by 1 base and J by 5 bases; unmatched bases: 4. The CDR3 has 15 residues. The germline gives CDR1 SGHRS, CDR2 YFSETQ.

The chain couples TRBV4-2 to TRBJ1-1; no clear D. The CDR3 covers 16 residues. V dropped 1 base and J dropped 1 base, with 13 bases sitting between them. Germline-derived CDR1 and CDR2 are LGHNA and YNFKEQ. CDR3 sequence: CASSQVARAENTEAFF. The CDR3 nucleotides read TGTGCCAGCAGCCAAGTGGCGAGGGCTGAGAACACTGAAGCTTTCTTT.

V is TRBV5-6 and J is TRBJ2-3; 7 bases match TRBD2. Trimming cost V 0 bases and J 5 bases; bases outside gene matches: 9. Germline V gives CDR1 SGHDT, CDR2 YYEEEE. The CDR3 totals 16 residues. This CDR3 reads CASSLGYGRVGDTQYF. CDR3 nucleotides: TGTGCCAGCAGCTTGGGCTATGGGAGGGTTGGAGATACGCAGTATTTT. The variable domain in full, completed from reference TRBV5-6 and TRBJ2-3, reads DAGVTQSPTHLIKTRGQQVTLRCSPKSGHDTVSWYQQALGQGPQFIFQYYEEEERQRGNFPDRFSGHQFPNYSSELNVNALLLGDSALYLCASSLGYGRVGDTQYFGPGTRLTVL.

The chain links TRBV9 to TRBJ2-2; 9 bases fit TRBD2. Trimming at V came to 2 bases and at J to 4 bases, leaving 6 bases not matched to a gene. In germline, CDR1 is SGDLS, CDR2 YYNGEE. This CDR3 is built from 16 residues. The CDR3 coding sequence is TGTGCCAGCAGCGTGACAGCGGGGGGTGGCACCGGGGAGCTGTTTTTT. Its translation is CASSVTAGGGTGELFF. Based on the CDR3 plus reference TRBV9 and TRBJ2-2, the full variable domain is DSGVTQTPKHLITATGQRVTLRCSPRSGDLSVYWYQQSLDQGLQFLIQYYNGEERAKGNILERFSAQQFPDLHSELNLSSLELGDSALYFCASSVTAGGGTGELFFGEGSRLTVL.

This chain joins TRBV18 and TRBJ2-7; D is possibly TRBD1 (5 bases). The germline V and J ends were trimmed by 0 bases and 2 bases, with 14 bases remaining between them. Germline V lookup: CDR1 KGHSH, CDR2 LQKENI. The CDR3 spans 16 residues. The CDR3 protein is CASSPPVQGTTYEQYF. The DNA of the CDR3 is TGTGCCAGCTCACCACCGGTGCAGGGAACAACCTACGAGCAGTACTTC.

The sample holds one count of this clone. The V call is TRBV5-1, the J call TRBJ2-4, with 9 bases identical to TRBD1. This CDR3 is 13 amino acids long. J was trimmed by 8 bases and V by 3 bases; bases with no gene match: 3. Germline CDR1 is SGHRS and CDR2 is YFSETQ. CDR3 sequence reads: CASSSDRGDIQYF. DNA for the CDR3: TGCGCCAGCAGCTCCGACAGGGGGGACATTCAGTACTTC.

In DNA, the CDR3 is TGCGCCAGCAGGACGACAGGGGGAAATAACTATGGCTACACCTTC. This encodes CASRTTGGNNYGYTF. The chain carries TRBV10-2 and TRBJ1-2, with TRBD1 matching over 9 bases. Germline lookup yields CDR1 WSHSY and CDR2 SAAADI. The CDR3 spans 15 residues. The V segment lost 6 bases and the J segment 1 base; nucleotides outside the gene matches: 6.

The CDR3 loop is CASSLPQGASIEAFF. The CDR3 DNA follows: TGTGCCAGCAGCCTTCCACAGGGGGCGTCGATTGAAGCTTTCTTT. This chain links TRBV6-2 or TRBV6-3 with TRBJ1-1; TRBD1 matches 9 bases. The trim removed 6 bases at V and 7 bases at J, leaving 12 bases unmatched. This CDR3 comprises 15 residues. In germline, CDR1 is MNHEY, CDR2 SVGEGT.

This rearrangement joins TRBV12-5 to TRBJ1-4; D possibly corresponds to TRBD1 (5 bases). Trimming removed 6 bases at V and 7 bases at J, with 18 bases between. This CDR3 is built from 15 residues. Germline V gene data show CDR1 as LGHNT and CDR2 as FRNRAP. The CDR3: CASGNGQGHGEKLFF. Here the CDR3 DNA reads TGTGCTAGTGGGAACGGGCAGGGCCATGGTGAAAAACTGTTTTTT.

The gene calls are TRBV24-1 and TRBJ2-1; 7 positions match TRBD2. Germline CDR1 and CDR2: KGHDR and SFDVKD. V dropped 9 bases and J dropped 3; count of bases not matched to a gene: 10. This CDR3 has 15 residues. CDR3 DNA: TGTGCCACCGGGGAGTTTACGGGGGGCTACAATGAGCAGTTCTTC. Protein sequence: CATGEFTGGYNEQFF.

The chain combines TRBV2 with TRBJ2-7; D possibly corresponds to TRBD1 (7 bases). CDR1 is SNHLY and CDR2 is FYNNEI in the germline V gene. V lost 6 bases to trimming and J lost 5 bases, with 20 bases between them. The CDR3 length is 15 residues. The CDR3 loop is CASREGQRTIHEQYF. In DNA, the CDR3 is TGTGCCAGCAGGGAGGGACAGAGAACGATCCACGAGCAGTACTTC.

The chain has TRBV7-9 and TRBJ2-7; 7 positions match TRBD1. V shed 3 bases and J 7 bases; nucleotides not matched to a gene: 9. The CDR3 totals 14 residues. Germline V gene data show CDR1 as SEHNR and CDR2 as FQNEAQ (reference sequence). The CDR3 coding sequence is TGTGCCAGCAGCTTCACGCAGGGGGTAGATGAGCAGTACTTC. This encodes CASSFTQGVDEQYF. Together with reference TRBV7-9 and TRBJ2-7, the CDR3 gives the full variable domain: DTGVSQNPRHKITKRGQNVTFRCDPISEHNRLYWYRQTLGQGPEFLTYFQNEAQLEKSRLLSDRFSAERPKGSFSTLEIQRTEQGDSAMYLCASSFTQGVDEQYFGPGTRLTVT.

The J gene is TRBJ1-1, the V gene TRBV18, with 8 bases identical to TRBD1. The CDR3 sequence is 17 residues long. Germline loops: CDR1 KGHSH, CDR2 LQKENI. With 3 bases clipped from V and 1 base from J, the junction kept 10 bases outside the gene matches. CDR3 bases: TGTGCCAGCTCACCTTCGCAAACCGGGACAGGGAACACTGAAGCTTTCTTT. Protein product: CASSPSQTGTGNTEAFF.

The genes are TRBV19 and TRBJ2-7, with D hard to call. CDR1 and CDR2 from the germline V gene are LNHDA and SQIVND (reference sequence). V gave up 6 bases and J gave up 3 bases, with 21 bases separating them. CDR3 length equals 16 residues. The CDR3 here is CASRMEHTVFRYEQYF. Here the CDR3 DNA reads TGTGCCAGTAGAATGGAGCATACGGTTTTTCGCTACGAGCAGTACTTC.

The rearrangement links TRBV28 to TRBJ2-7, with 10 bases matching TRBD1. Per germline, CDR1 MDHEN and CDR2 SYDVKM. Losses at the gene ends were 7 bases for V and 3 bases for J; bases not matched to a gene: 6. There are 14 residues in the CDR3. In DNA form, the CDR3 reads TGTGCCAGCATATTAGGGACAGGGGTCTACGAGCAGTACTTC. It yields the protein CASILGTGVYEQYF. The whole variable domain, filled in from reference TRBV28 and TRBJ2-7, reads DVKVTQSSRYLVKRTGEKVFLECVQDMDHENMFWYRQDPGLGLRLIYFSYDVKMKEKGDIPEGYSVSREKKERFSLILESASTNQTSMYLCASILGTGVYEQYFGPGTRLTVT.

V is TRBV19 and J is TRBJ1-5; D unresolved. Trimming pared 4 bases from V and 7 bases from J, leaving 14 bases between. This CDR3 comprises 14 residues. CDR1 LNHDA and CDR2 SQIVND come from the germline V gene (reference sequence). CDR3 in DNA: TGTGCCAGTAGTACCCCGGCGGGTTACCAGCCCCAGCATTTT. This codes for CASSTPAGYQPQHF. The full variable domain, its missing parts supplied by reference TRBV19 and TRBJ1-5, is DGGITQSPKYLFRKEGQNVTLSCEQNLNHDAMYWYRQDPGQGLRLIYYSQIVNDFQKGDIAEGYSVSREKKESFPLTVTSAQKNPTAFYLCASSTPAGYQPQHFGDGTRLSIL.

J is TRBJ1-2 and V is TRBV14, with D uncertain. This CDR3 is 14 amino acids long. Trimming stripped 3 bases from V and 3 bases from J, with 11 bases between. Germline CDR1 and CDR2: SGHDN and FVKESK. The CDR3 sequence is CASSQGERDYGYTF. The DNA for the CDR3 is TGTGCCAGCAGCCAGGGCGAGAGGGACTATGGCTACACCTTC.

The chain joins TRBV4-2 to TRBJ2-1; possibly TRBD1 for D (8 bases). CDR3 size: 16 residues. V shed 0 bases and J shed 3 bases, with 12 bases lying between them. Germline lookup yields CDR1 LGHNA and CDR2 YNFKEQ. The CDR3 reads CASSQEQGGYYNEQFF. In nucleotides, the CDR3 is TGTGCCAGCAGCCAAGAACAGGGGGGGTACTACAATGAGCAGTTCTTC.

Comment on this clone: In the same sample, other DNA sequences code for this CDR3. V and J are TRBV6-5 and TRBJ1-1; the D is unclear. Trimming removed 0 bases at V and 0 bases at J, with 8 bases between. The CDR3 has 15 amino acids. From germline, CDR1 is MNHEY and CDR2 SVGAGI. CDR3 sequence reads: CASSYSAAMNTEAFF. CDR3 DNA sequence: TGTGCCAGCAGTTACTCGGCGGCGATGAACACTGAAGCTTTCTTT.

The chain joins TRBV4-3 to TRBJ1-4; 10 nucleotides line up with TRBD1. The germline gives CDR1 LGHNA, CDR2 YSLEER. The V segment lost 4 bases and the J segment 5 bases; nucleotides outside the gene matches: 7. CDR3 length: 16 amino acids. This chain's CDR3 is CASSRTWGQGNEKLFF. DNA for the CDR3: TGCGCCAGCAGCCGCACGTGGGGACAGGGGAATGAAAAACTGTTTTTT.

The sample holds one count of this clone. This sequence joins TRBV11-2 and TRBJ2-3; possibly TRBD2 for D (6 bases). Germline CDR1 and CDR2: SGHAT and FQNNGV. V was cut by 4 bases and J by 4 bases, with 24 bases left in between. The CDR3 has 18 residues. CDR3 nucleotide sequence: TGTGCCAGCAGCTCTCTCAGGGAAGGGACTCTCGCCGCAGATACGCAGTATTTT. It encodes CASSSLREGTLAADTQYF.

This clone was recorded a few times. The rearrangement links TRBV3-1 (or the pseudogene TRBV3-2) to TRBJ2-7; possibly TRBD1 for D (5 bases). Germline-derived CDR1 and CDR2 are LGHDT and YNNKEL (reference sequence). The V and J ends lost 3 bases and 0 bases respectively, with 6 bases between them. This CDR3 comprises 13 residues. The CDR3 spells CASSHQGSYEQYF. The CDR3 DNA follows: TGTGCCAGCAGCCATCAGGGCTCCTACGAGCAGTACTTC.

In its sample, this clone was seen once. V usage is TRBV5-4 and J usage is TRBJ1-2, with 7 bases matching TRBD1. Germline values: CDR1 SGHNT, CDR2 YYREEE (reference sequence). The J segment lost 4 bases and the V segment lost 4 bases, leaving 10 bases of the junction unmatched. The CDR3 is 15 amino acids. The CDR3 region has the DNA TGTGCCAGCAGCCGGGGACAGTTCGAAACCTATGGCTACACCTTC. It encodes CASSRGQFETYGYTF.

The gene calls are TRBV27 and TRBJ2-3; 8 positions match TRBD2. This CDR3 has 15 residues. V shed 5 bases, J shed 4 bases, and the junction held 8 bases outside the gene matches. Germline CDR1 reads MNHEY; CDR2 reads SMNVEV (reference sequence). CDR3: CASSRQREKADTQYF. The CDR3 DNA reads as TGTGCCAGCAGTCGCCAGCGGGAGAAAGCAGATACGCAGTATTTT.

As concerns this clone: Compared with germline, one end of the junction differs, possibly owing to a read error. V is TRBV30 and J is TRBJ2-7; 8 bases map to TRBD2. This CDR3 has 10 amino acids. Looked up from germline, CDR1 is GTSNPN and CDR2 is SVGIG (reference sequence). The CDR3 loop reads CAWSPRAGVF. Written as DNA, the CDR3 is TGTGCCTGGAGCCCGCGAGCGGGGGTCTTC.

The V and J genes are TRBV9 and TRBJ2-7; 7 bases are shared with TRBD2. V was clipped by 0 bases and J by 0 bases; unmatched bases: 3. The CDR3 covers 15 residues. The germline V gene has CDR1 SGDLS and CDR2 YYNGEE. For the CDR3, the DNA is TGTGCCAGCAGCGTAGCCGGGGGGAGCTCCTACGAGCAGTACTTC. Its translation is CASSVAGGSSYEQYF.

V and J are TRBV7-8 and TRBJ2-2, with 14 bases aligning to TRBD2. This CDR3 contains 17 residues. Trimming removed 5 bases from V and 5 bases from J; junction bases left unmatched: 7. Per the germline V gene, CDR1 is SGHVS and CDR2 is FQNEAQ. As DNA, the CDR3 is TGTGCCAGCAGCCAGGGACTAGCGGGAGTGCGAACCGGGGAGCTGTTTTTT. Amino acid sequence: CASSQGLAGVRTGELFF.